These 31 T cell receptor beta chains came from one sample sequenced in a study of response to subunit inactivated influenza vaccine. TCRdb independently ran MiXCR on the RT-PCR reads; one entry per CDR3 protein. This table holds 630,000 or so distinct CDR3 sequences, more than 15% found once. Sequencing was performed on PBMCs from blood, taken 11 to 12 days after vaccination. The receptors here all came from a middle-aged man who received an inactivated influenza vaccine.

The chain links TRBV6-1 to TRBJ2-2; D remains unclear. The CDR3 contains 13 residues. Germline V gives CDR1 MNHNS, CDR2 SASEGT. V was pared by 7 bases and J by 3 bases, with 9 bases between. CDR3 residues: CASIGFYTGELFF. Here the CDR3 DNA reads TGTGCCAGCATAGGGTTTTACACCGGGGAGCTGTTTTTT.

The chain carries TRBV20-1 and TRBJ2-3; 11 bases are shared with TRBD1. CDR1 and CDR2 (germline): DFQATT, SNEGSKA (reference sequence). With V trimmed by 3 bases and J by 3 bases, 2 bases remained unmatched. The CDR3 length is 14 residues. CDR3 loop: CSASGQGATDTQYF. CDR3 in DNA: TGCAGTGCTAGCGGACAGGGGGCAACAGATACGCAGTATTTT.

This clonotype has more than one count but fewer than ten. The rearrangement joins TRBV7-3 to TRBJ2-1, with D possibly being TRBD1 (6 bases). Germline CDR1 SGHTA, CDR2 FQGTGA. This CDR3 contains 15 residues. Trimming removed 5 bases at V and 3 bases at J, with 14 bases between. The CDR3 spells CASSPAGTLYNEQFF. CDR3 nucleotide sequence: TGTGCCAGCAGCCCTGCCGGGACACTCTACAATGAGCAGTTCTTC.

This chain connects TRBV12-3 or TRBV12-4 to TRBJ2-2; 8 bases line up with TRBD2. V was clipped by 6 bases and J by 2 bases; unmatched bases: 5. The CDR3 totals 15 residues. The CDR3 nucleotides read TGTGCCAGCAGAACAGGACTAGCCAACACCGGGGAGCTGTTTTTT. It yields the protein CASRTGLANTGELFF.

This clonotype was seen a few times. This chain joins TRBV28 and TRBJ1-1; 9 nucleotides match TRBD1. This CDR3 region has 13 residues. CDR1 is MDHEN and CDR2 is SYDVKM in the germline V gene. V lost 6 bases and J lost 9; bases outside the gene matches: 8. This CDR3 is CASRAVGTGKAFF. CDR3 coding DNA: TGTGCCAGCAGGGCGGTCGGGACAGGGAAAGCTTTCTTT.

This clonotype was picked up many times. The chain is built from TRBV20-1 and TRBJ1-5; weak D call: TRBD1 (6 bases). The CDR3 runs to 15 residues. Germline CDR1 and CDR2: DFQATT and SNEGSKA (reference sequence). Trimming removed 1 base at V and 3 bases at J, with 13 bases between. DNA for the CDR3: TGCAGTGCTAGAGCCCCGACAGGCATCAATCAGCCCCAGCATTTT. Translating it yields CSARAPTGINQPQHF.

The chain recombines TRBV20-1 with TRBJ2-7; 7 bases map to TRBD1. V lost 5 bases to trimming and J lost 7 bases; unmatched junction nucleotides: 14. The CDR3 has 14 amino acids. Germline loops: CDR1 DFQATT, CDR2 SNEGSKA (reference sequence). DNA for the CDR3: TGCAGTGCTTGGACGAACAGGGGAAAAGATGAGCAGTACTTC. Translation gives CSAWTNRGKDEQYF.

CDR3 nucleotide sequence: TGCAGCGTTGATGGGGGGGAGACCCAGTACTTC. The encoded protein is CSVDGGETQYF. The chain employs TRBV29-1 and TRBJ2-5; D is perhaps TRBD2 (6 bases). This CDR3 has 11 residues. V lost 3 bases to trimming and J lost 5 bases, with 7 bases between them. The V gene's germline CDR1 is SQVTM and CDR2 ANQGSEA.

A few counts support this clonotype. This sequence joins TRBV4-3 and TRBJ2-2; D may be TRBD2 (6 bases). Deletions cut 1 base from V and 4 bases from J, with 13 bases between. Germline V CDR1 and CDR2: LGHNA, YSLEER. The CDR3 runs 16 residues. CDR3 residues: CASSQGRSGATGELFF. The CDR3 DNA sequence: TGCGCCAGCAGCCAAGGTCGTAGCGGAGCCACCGGGGAGCTGTTTTTT.

The chain couples TRBV12-3 or TRBV12-4 to TRBJ2-5; D is perhaps TRBD2 (6 bases). V lost 6 bases and J lost 2, with 16 bases in between. The CDR3 has 15 amino acids. This CDR3 reads CASRVSGHQQETQYF. For the CDR3, the DNA is TGTGCCAGCAGAGTTAGCGGACACCAGCAAGAGACCCAGTACTTC.

There are a few counts of this clonotype. The chain carries TRBV28 and TRBJ2-2; 13 bases fit TRBD2. After removal of 5 bases from V and 5 bases from J, the junction contained 5 bases not matched to a gene. The CDR3 covers 16 residues. Germline V gene data show CDR1 as MDHEN and CDR2 as SYDVKM. CDR3 bases: TGTGCCAGCAGTCTCGGACTAGCGGGAGCTACCGGGGAGCTGTTTTTT. Translation: CASSLGLAGATGELFF.

The rearrangement uses TRBV10-3 and TRBJ1-2; TRBD1 matches at 7 bases. Germline V gives CDR1 ENHRY, CDR2 SYGVKD. V gave up 0 bases and J gave up 5 bases; unmatched junction bases: 6. The CDR3 spans 15 residues. CDR3 in DNA: TGTGCCATCAGTGAGTCGAAGATGGGACAGTATGGCTACACCTTC. Encoded protein: CAISESKMGQYGYTF.

V gene TRBV11-2 combines with J gene TRBJ2-2, with D possibly being TRBD1 (6 bases). The CDR3 runs to 15 residues. V lost 0 bases to trimming and J lost 8 bases, with 13 bases between them. Germline V gene lookup returns CDR1 SGHAT and CDR2 FQNNGV. The CDR3 region has the DNA TGTGCCAGCAGCTTAGATTTCAGGGGCGCAGGGGAGCTGTTTTTT. Its translation is CASSLDFRGAGELFF.

This clonotype occurred a few times. The rearrangement joins TRBV20-1 to TRBJ2-1; 9 positions agree with TRBD2. The CDR3 length is 18 residues. V trimming: 6 bases; J trimming: 3 bases; junction bases outside the gene matches: 18. Per germline, CDR1 DFQATT and CDR2 SNEGSKA (reference sequence). For the CDR3, the DNA is TGCAGTGCCCCCGCCCGGGAGGTGGCGGGAGGGAACTACAATGAGCAGTTCTTC. Its protein product is CSAPAREVAGGNYNEQFF.

The chain couples TRBV20-1 to TRBJ2-7; perhaps D is TRBD1 or TRBD2 (5 bases each). CDR3 length: 19 amino acids. From germline, CDR1 is DFQATT and CDR2 SNEGSKA (reference sequence). CDR3 protein: CSAQGDSMGGSLPYYEQYF. In DNA, the CDR3 is TGCAGCGCTCAGGGAGATAGCATGGGCGGTAGCCTCCCCTACTACGAGCAGTACTTC.

The chain has TRBV20-1 and TRBJ2-3; perhaps TRBD1 as D (7 bases). Germline CDR1 is DFQATT and CDR2 is SNEGSKA (reference sequence). The V end was cut by 0 bases, the J end by 3 bases, with 13 bases between. The CDR3 contains 15 residues. In nucleotides, the CDR3 is TGCAGTGCTAGAGATGCCAGGGGGGTGACAGATACGCAGTATTTT. This translates into CSARDARGVTDTQYF.

Only a few counts were recorded for this clonotype. The genes are TRBV11-1 and TRBJ2-2, with D maybe TRBD1 (5 bases). The CDR3 consists of 13 residues. Trimming removed 5 bases from V and 6 bases from J, with 10 bases in between. The germline gives CDR1 SGHAT, CDR2 FQDESV (reference sequence). The CDR3 loop is CASSPEGAGELFF. CDR3 in DNA: TGTGCCAGCAGCCCCGAAGGGGCCGGGGAGCTGTTTTTT.

Only a few counts were recorded for this clonotype. The chain couples TRBV10-3 to TRBJ2-1; 14 bases match TRBD2. The CDR3 has 16 amino acids. The germline CDR1 and CDR2 sequences are ENHRY and SYGVKD. V shed 8 bases, J shed 7 bases, and the junction held 10 bases outside the gene matches. CDR3 DNA: TGTGCCATCCCTCAGACTAGCGGGAGGGCCATAAATGAGCAGTTCTTC. Translation gives CAIPQTSGRAINEQFF.

The CDR3 coding sequence is TGCAGCGTTGATCGACGGGACACGAGCTCCTACAATGAGCAGTTCTTC. This translates into CSVDRRDTSSYNEQFF. The chain carries TRBV29-1 and TRBJ2-1, with a possible D match to TRBD1 (6 bases). The CDR3 contains 16 residues. V lost 3 bases and J 0 bases, leaving 15 bases between the germline ends. Germline V gene sequence: CDR1 SQVTM, CDR2 ANQGSEA.

The table lists this clonotype with a few counts. The chain uses TRBV7-2 and TRBJ2-7; D call uncertain. Germline V gives CDR1 SGHTA, CDR2 FQGNSA. Trimming removed 2 bases from V and 2 bases from J, with 16 bases in between. The CDR3 is made up of 16 amino acids. CDR3 protein: CASSLPLTRQTYEQYF. The CDR3 DNA reads TGTGCCAGCAGCTTACCCTTGACCCGACAAACCTACGAGCAGTACTTC.

A few counts support this clonotype. V and J are TRBV28 and TRBJ2-2, with 8 positions matching TRBD1. CDR3 size: 17 residues. The ends lost 2 bases at V and 7 bases at J; junction bases unmatched: 12. CDR1 and CDR2 from the germline V gene are MDHEN and SYDVKM. CDR3 sequence reads: CASSLSWTGWIHGELFF. Written as DNA, the CDR3 is TGTGCCAGCAGTTTAAGTTGGACAGGGTGGATACACGGGGAGCTGTTTTTT. The whole variable domain, filled in from reference TRBV28 and TRBJ2-2, reads DVKVTQSSRYLVKRTGEKVFLECVQDMDHENMFWYRQDPGLGLRLIYFSYDVKMKEKGDIPEGYSVSREKKERFSLILESASTNQTSMYLCASSLSWTGWIHGELFFGEGSRLTVL.

This clonotype was detected only a few times. Here the CDR3 reads CSVRRGGQETQYF. CDR3 nucleotides: TGCAGCGTTAGACGAGGGGGCCAAGAGACCCAGTACTTC. The V and J genes are TRBV29-1 and TRBJ2-5; maybe TRBD1 (6 bases). V gave up 5 bases and J gave up 1 base, with 11 bases separating them. Germline CDR1 and CDR2: SQVTM and ANQGSEA. The CDR3 spans 13 residues.

The chain is built from TRBV3-1 and TRBJ1-1, with no clear D. CDR1 is LGHDT, CDR2 YNNKEL, per germline (reference sequence). The CDR3 has 14 residues. With 1 base removed from V and 1 base from J, the gap between germline ends came to 7 bases. The CDR3 DNA reads as TGTGCCAGCAGCCAAGTTGTGGGGAACACTGAAGCTTTCTTT. This translates into CASSQVVGNTEAFF.

This chain connects TRBV28 to TRBJ2-1; maybe TRBD2 (6 bases). CDR3 length equals 15 residues. CDR1 MDHEN and CDR2 SYDVKM come from the germline V gene. V lost 3 bases, J lost 4 bases, and 13 bases lay in between. CDR3 sequence reads: CASSFSGGTYNEQFF. The DNA for the CDR3 is TGTGCCAGCAGTTTTTCAGGAGGGACGTACAATGAGCAGTTCTTC.

This clonotype was counted between two and nine times. The CDR3, as DNA: TGTGCCAGCAGCGCCGGGACCCATAATTCACCCCTCCACTTT. It is translated as CASSAGTHNSPLHF. V is TRBV12-3 or TRBV12-4 and J is TRBJ1-6; possible D gene TRBD1, 5 bases. V was trimmed by 6 bases and J by 5 bases, leaving 11 bases between them. The CDR3 consists of 14 residues.

This clonotype occurred a few times. The rearrangement uses TRBV12-3 or TRBV12-4 and TRBJ1-2, with unresolved D. V lost 3 bases to trimming and J lost 3 bases, with 14 bases between them. The CDR3 extends over 15 amino acids. This chain's CDR3 is CASSLRTASHYGYTF. DNA of the CDR3: TGTGCCAGCAGTTTGAGGACGGCCTCTCACTATGGCTACACCTTC.

This rearrangement joins TRBV4-3 to TRBJ2-5, with 10 bases lining up with TRBD2. Germline loops: CDR1 LGHNA, CDR2 YSLEER. The CDR3 spans 16 residues. Trimming took 1 base from V and 2 from J; bases not matched to a gene: 4. CDR3 sequence: CASSQGDSGRQETQYF. In DNA form, the CDR3 reads TGCGCCAGCAGCCAAGGAGATAGCGGGAGGCAAGAGACCCAGTACTTC.

This clonotype was picked up a small number of times. The rearrangement joins TRBV4-1 to TRBJ2-5; D is undetermined. Trimming pared 0 bases from V and 0 bases from J, leaving 5 bases between. The V gene's germline CDR1 is MGHRA and CDR2 YSYEKL. The CDR3 loop spans 14 amino acids. The CDR3 sequence is CASSQEMYQETQYF. CDR3 sequence (DNA): TGCGCCAGCAGCCAAGAAATGTACCAAGAGACCCAGTACTTC.

The chain carries TRBV18 and TRBJ2-2; D uncertain. Germline loops: CDR1 KGHSH, CDR2 LQKENI. The CDR3 contains 16 residues. V shed 3 bases and J shed 6 bases, with 17 bases lying between them. The CDR3 sequence: CASSPPESARAGELFF. The CDR3, as DNA: TGTGCCAGCTCACCGCCGGAATCGGCGAGAGCCGGGGAGCTGTTTTTT.

V and J are TRBV28 and TRBJ2-3; 10 nucleotides line up with TRBD2. The CDR3 covers 14 residues. The germline V gene has CDR1 MDHEN and CDR2 SYDVKM. Unmatched junction bases numbered 7, after V lost 7 bases and J lost 6 bases. As DNA, the CDR3 is TGTGCCAGCAATACCGGGACTAGCGCCGATACGCAGTATTTT. Its translation: CASNTGTSADTQYF. Full variable domain (outside the CDR3, taken from reference TRBV28 and TRBJ2-3): DVKVTQSSRYLVKRTGEKVFLECVQDMDHENMFWYRQDPGLGLRLIYFSYDVKMKEKGDIPEGYSVSREKKERFSLILESASTNQTSMYLCASNTGTSADTQYFGPGTRLTVL.

The chain has TRBV7-8 and TRBJ2-5; D is tentatively TRBD1 or TRBD2 (5 bases each). Germline CDR1 is SGHVS and CDR2 is FQNEAQ. With 5 bases removed from V and 4 bases from J, the gap between germline ends came to 17 bases. This CDR3 region has 15 residues. CDR3 DNA: TGTGCCAGCAGCCTGACTCCGGGACCGACAGAGACCCAGTACTTC. Its translation is CASSLTPGPTETQYF. Combining the CDR3 with reference TRBV7-8 and TRBJ2-5 gives the whole variable domain GAGVSQSPRYKVAKRGQDVALRCDPISGHVSLFWYQQALGQGPEFLTYFQNEAQLDKSGLPSDRFFAERPEGSVSTLKIQRTQQEDSAVYLCASSLTPGPTETQYFGPGTRLLVL.